Listed below are T cell receptor beta chains from one sample, sequenced in a study of blood T cell repertoires in COVID-19. Sequencing was performed with immunoSEQ multiplex PCR; in TCRdb, only in-frame clones are kept and a portion is missing. The data show 80,000 to 95,000 clones, with roughly 86% seen just once and 17% held by the top ten. Sequencing was performed on peripheral blood. The source of these receptors is a human donor in a cohort sampled during active COVID-19. The CDR3 runs from the conserved cysteine through the conserved F or W. D genes are given only for firm matches. Clone sizes are given selectively: once, few, many, or a class where the clone is expanded.

v_call: TRBV13
d_call: NA
clone_size: NA
j_call: TRBJ1-4
cdr3_length: 14
cdr3_aa: CASQRRQGSEKLFF
cdr3_nt: TGTGCCAGCCAACGGAGGCAGGGGAGCGAAAAACTGTTTTTT

v_call: TRBV6-4
d_call: NA
clone_size: NA
j_call: TRBJ2-2
cdr3_length: 18
cdr3_aa: CASSLYGPGPTNTGELFF
cdr3_nt: TGTGCCAGCAGTCTCTATGGGCCTGGGCCCACGAACACCGGGGAGCTGTTTTTT

v_call: TRBV7-3
d_call: TRBD2
clone_size: NA
j_call: TRBJ2-3
cdr3_length: 14
cdr3_aa: CASTAGAGTDTQYF
cdr3_nt: TGTGCCAGCACAGCGGGGGCCGGTACAGATACGCAGTATTTT

v_call: TRBV6-5
d_call: NA
clone_size: NA
j_call: TRBJ2-5
cdr3_length: 14
cdr3_aa: CASSYNGDQETQYF
cdr3_nt: TGTGCCAGCAGTTACAACGGTGACCAAGAGACCCAGTACTTC

v_call: TRBV5-4
d_call: TRBD1
clone_size: NA
j_call: TRBJ1-5
cdr3_length: 16
cdr3_aa: CASSSRTGGVNQPQHF
cdr3_nt: TGTGCCAGCAGCAGCAGGACAGGGGGTGTAAATCAGCCCCAGCATTTT

v_call: TRBV28
d_call: TRBD2
clone_size: NA
j_call: TRBJ2-3
cdr3_length: 19
cdr3_aa: CASSLPSPGLAGGRDTQYF
cdr3_nt: TGTGCCAGCAGTTTGCCCTCCCCCGGACTAGCGGGGGGTCGGGATACGCAGTATTTT

v_call: TRBV6-1
d_call: TRBD2
clone_size: NA
j_call: TRBJ2-3
cdr3_length: 15
cdr3_aa: CASSESIAGVVTQYF
cdr3_nt: TGTGCCAGCAGTGAATCGATAGCGGGGGTGGTTACGCAGTATTTT

v_call: TRBV4-1
d_call: TRBD1
clone_size: NA
j_call: TRBJ1-5
cdr3_length: 15
cdr3_aa: CASSQGLDRDQPQHF
cdr3_nt: TGCGCCAGCAGCCAAGGGCTTGACAGGGATCAGCCCCAGCATTTT

v_call: TRBV5-1
d_call: NA
clone_size: once
j_call: TRBJ1-3
cdr3_length: 15
cdr3_aa: CASSSGQNSGNTIYF
cdr3_nt: TGCGCCAGCAGCTCTGGACAGAATTCTGGAAACACCATATATTTT

v_call: TRBV30
d_call: TRBD1
clone_size: once
j_call: TRBJ1-5
cdr3_length: 14
cdr3_aa: CAWSMTGRSQPQHF
cdr3_nt: TGTGCCTGGAGTATGACAGGGAGATCTCAGCCCCAGCATTTT

v_call: TRBV7-3
d_call: TRBD2
clone_size: once
j_call: TRBJ2-1
cdr3_length: 16
cdr3_aa: CASSLSPSGGNNEQFF
cdr3_nt: TGTGCCAGCAGCTTAAGTCCTAGCGGGGGGAACAATGAGCAGTTCTTC

v_call: TRBV5-8
d_call: NA
clone_size: once
j_call: TRBJ1-1
cdr3_length: 15
cdr3_aa: CASSLDRSPNTEAFF
cdr3_nt: TGTGCCAGCAGCTTGGACAGGTCACCGAACACTGAAGCTTTCTTT

v_call: TRBV18
d_call: NA
clone_size: NA
j_call: TRBJ1-1
cdr3_length: 13
cdr3_aa: CASSAGGNTEAFF
cdr3_nt: TGTGCCAGCTCGGCCGGGGGTAACACTGAAGCTTTCTTT

v_call: TRBV10-1
d_call: TRBD1
clone_size: NA
j_call: TRBJ2-7
cdr3_length: 13
cdr3_aa: CASSDRGRREQYF
cdr3_nt: TGCGCCAGCAGTGACAGGGGGCGAAGAGAGCAGTACTTC

v_call: TRBV30
d_call: TRBD1
clone_size: NA
j_call: TRBJ1-6
cdr3_length: 15
cdr3_aa: CAWSGPGQGKSPLHF
cdr3_nt: TGTGCCTGGAGTGGGCCCGGACAGGGTAAATCACCCCTCCACTTT

v_call: TRBV27
d_call: TRBD2
clone_size: NA
j_call: TRBJ2-2
cdr3_length: 19
cdr3_aa: CASSLKRTSGAWGTGELFF
cdr3_nt: TGTGCCAGCAGCCTAAAGCGGACTAGCGGGGCCTGGGGCACCGGGGAGCTGTTTTTT

v_call: TRBV2
d_call: TRBD1
clone_size: NA
j_call: TRBJ2-7
cdr3_length: 12
cdr3_aa: CATTGDSYEQYF
cdr3_nt: TGTGCCACGACAGGGGACTCCTACGAGCAGTACTTC

v_call: TRBV2
d_call: NA
clone_size: NA
j_call: TRBJ2-3
cdr3_length: 14
cdr3_aa: CASIVRGGADTQYF
cdr3_nt: TGTGCCAGCATAGTGAGGGGGGGCGCAGATACGCAGTATTTT

v_call: TRBV29-1
d_call: NA
clone_size: NA
j_call: TRBJ1-2
cdr3_length: 11
cdr3_aa: CSAAGVQGYTF
cdr3_nt: TGCAGCGCAGCAGGGGTTCAGGGCTACACCTTC

v_call: TRBV30
d_call: TRBD1
clone_size: NA
j_call: TRBJ1-6
cdr3_length: 15
cdr3_aa: CAWSVGTGRASPLHF
cdr3_nt: TGTGCCTGGAGTGTAGGGACAGGGCGGGCGTCACCCCTCCACTTT

v_call: TRBV7-2
d_call: TRBD2
clone_size: NA
j_call: TRBJ2-7
cdr3_length: 14
cdr3_aa: CASSLVQGGYEQYF
cdr3_nt: TGTGCCAGCAGCTTAGTTCAGGGAGGGTACGAGCAGTACTTC

v_call: TRBV11-3
d_call: TRBD2
clone_size: NA
j_call: TRBJ2-2
cdr3_length: 15
cdr3_aa: CASSLTSANTGELFF
cdr3_nt: TGTGCCAGCAGCTTAACTAGCGCGAACACCGGGGAGCTGTTTTTT

v_call: TRBV5-4
d_call: NA
clone_size: once
j_call: TRBJ2-5
cdr3_length: 15
cdr3_aa: CASSLTGGREETQYF
cdr3_nt: TGTGCCAGCAGCTTGACCGGGGGAAGGGAGGAGACCCAGTACTTC

v_call: TRBV29-1
d_call: NA
clone_size: NA
j_call: TRBJ2-7
cdr3_length: 11
cdr3_aa: CSARLTYEQYF
cdr3_nt: TGCAGCGCCCGACTAACCTACGAGCAGTACTTC

v_call: TRBV7-2
d_call: NA
clone_size: NA
j_call: TRBJ2-1
cdr3_length: 13
cdr3_aa: CASSLDSYNEQFF
cdr3_nt: TGTGCCAGCAGCTTAGACAGTTACAATGAGCAGTTCTTC

v_call: TRBV27
d_call: NA
clone_size: NA
j_call: TRBJ1-1
cdr3_length: 12
cdr3_aa: CASSQIGTEAFF
cdr3_nt: TGTGCCAGCAGTCAGATCGGGACAGAAGCTTTCTTT

v_call: TRBV30
d_call: NA
clone_size: NA
j_call: TRBJ1-6
cdr3_length: 17
cdr3_aa: CAWNYRLQSSYNSPLHF
cdr3_nt: TGTGCCTGGAATTACAGGCTCCAGAGCTCCTATAATTCACCCCTCCACTTT

v_call: TRBV25-1
d_call: NA
clone_size: NA
j_call: TRBJ1-5
cdr3_length: 14
cdr3_aa: CASSGYRVGQPQHF
cdr3_nt: TGTGCCAGCAGTGGATACAGGGTCGGCCAGCCCCAGCATTTT

v_call: TRBV6-2/TRBV6-3
d_call: TRBD1
clone_size: NA
j_call: TRBJ1-5
cdr3_length: 17
cdr3_aa: CASSRRDRVFTNQPQHF
cdr3_nt: TGTGCCAGCAGTCGCCGGGACAGGGTGTTTACCAATCAGCCCCAGCATTTT

v_call: TRBV29-1
d_call: TRBD1
clone_size: NA
j_call: TRBJ1-4
cdr3_length: 13
cdr3_aa: CSARTGINEKLFF
cdr3_nt: TGCAGCGCCAGGACAGGTATTAATGAAAAACTGTTTTTT

v_call: TRBV3-1/TRBV3-2
d_call: TRBD2
clone_size: NA
j_call: TRBJ2-1
cdr3_length: 18
cdr3_aa: CASSQDSYLAGGANEQFF
cdr3_nt: TGTGCCAGCAGCCAAGATTCGTATCTAGCGGGGGGGGCTAATGAGCAGTTCTTC

v_call: TRBV10-3
d_call: TRBD1
clone_size: NA
j_call: TRBJ2-5
cdr3_length: 13
cdr3_aa: CATREQGTETQYF
cdr3_nt: TGTGCCACCAGGGAACAGGGGACAGAGACCCAGTACTTC

v_call: TRBV4-1
d_call: NA
clone_size: NA
j_call: TRBJ1-3
cdr3_length: 16
cdr3_aa: CASSQAGVVFGNTIYF
cdr3_nt: TGCGCCAGCAGCCAAGCAGGGGTTGTGTTTGGAAACACCATATATTTT

v_call: TRBV24-1
d_call: NA
clone_size: NA
j_call: TRBJ2-5
cdr3_length: 16
cdr3_aa: CATSDPDTTQRETQYF
cdr3_nt: TGTGCCACCAGTGACCCCGACACCACCCAGCGGGAGACCCAGTACTTC

v_call: TRBV5-1
d_call: TRBD1
clone_size: NA
j_call: TRBJ1-5
cdr3_length: 15
cdr3_aa: CASSPDGQGNQPQHF
cdr3_nt: TGCGCCAGCAGCCCAGACGGACAGGGTAATCAGCCCCAGCATTTT

v_call: TRBV27
d_call: NA
clone_size: once
j_call: TRBJ2-7
cdr3_length: 14
cdr3_aa: CASSFTGPVNEQYF
cdr3_nt: TGTGCCAGCAGTTTTACAGGACCGGTGAACGAGCAGTACTTC

v_call: TRBV5-1
d_call: NA
clone_size: once
j_call: TRBJ2-1
cdr3_length: 15
cdr3_aa: CASSFWGESYNEQFF
cdr3_nt: TGCGCCAGCAGCTTCTGGGGGGAGTCCTACAATGAGCAGTTCTTC

v_call: TRBV6-5
d_call: TRBD1
clone_size: NA
j_call: TRBJ1-2
cdr3_length: 16
cdr3_aa: CASSYSKGTAFYGYTF
cdr3_nt: TGTGCCAGCAGTTACTCGAAGGGGACAGCCTTTTATGGCTACACCTTC

v_call: TRBV5-1
d_call: NA
clone_size: NA
j_call: TRBJ2-1
cdr3_length: 15
cdr3_aa: CASSLTQGSYNEQFF
cdr3_nt: TGCGCCAGCAGCCTCACACAGGGTTCCTACAATGAGCAGTTCTTC

v_call: TRBV6-6
d_call: TRBD1
clone_size: NA
j_call: TRBJ1-2
cdr3_length: 13
cdr3_aa: CARVQGAGYGYTF
cdr3_nt: TGTGCCAGAGTACAGGGGGCCGGCTATGGCTACACCTTC

v_call: TRBV4-1
d_call: NA
clone_size: NA
j_call: TRBJ1-6
cdr3_length: 15
cdr3_aa: CASRFRDSYNSPLHF
cdr3_nt: TGCGCCAGCCGCTTCAGGGATAGCTATAATTCACCCCTCCACTTT

v_call: TRBV2
d_call: NA
clone_size: NA
j_call: TRBJ1-6
cdr3_length: 14
cdr3_aa: CASHPGGAGSPLHF
cdr3_nt: TGTGCCAGTCACCCGGGGGGGGCGGGTTCACCCCTCCACTTT

v_call: TRBV27
d_call: NA
clone_size: NA
j_call: TRBJ1-4
cdr3_length: 18
cdr3_aa: CASSLGPDRLGANEKLFF
cdr3_nt: TGTGCCAGCAGTTTAGGCCCAGACAGACTAGGGGCTAATGAAAAACTGTTTTTT

v_call: TRBV30
d_call: NA
clone_size: few
j_call: TRBJ1-2
cdr3_length: 12
cdr3_aa: CAWSQGSYGYTF
cdr3_nt: TGTGCCTGGAGCCAGGGGTCCTATGGCTACACCTTC

v_call: TRBV7-8
d_call: NA
clone_size: once
j_call: TRBJ2-5
cdr3_length: 14
cdr3_aa: CASSRQTSAETQYF
cdr3_nt: TGTGCCAGCAGCCGACAGACTAGTGCTGAGACCCAGTACTTC

v_call: TRBV5-1
d_call: TRBD2
clone_size: NA
j_call: TRBJ2-7
cdr3_length: 14
cdr3_aa: CASSPRDYTYEQYF
cdr3_nt: TGCGCCAGCAGCCCGAGGGACTATACCTACGAGCAGTACTTC

v_call: TRBV5-1
d_call: TRBD1
clone_size: NA
j_call: TRBJ1-1
cdr3_length: 16
cdr3_aa: CASSARTGGTSTEAFF
cdr3_nt: TGCGCCAGCAGTGCCCGGACAGGGGGTACGTCTACTGAAGCTTTCTTT

v_call: TRBV5-4
d_call: TRBD1
clone_size: NA
j_call: TRBJ2-2
cdr3_length: 16
cdr3_aa: CASRTPGQGDTGELFF
cdr3_nt: TGTGCCAGCAGGACCCCGGGACAGGGTGACACCGGGGAGCTGTTTTTT

v_call: TRBV9
d_call: TRBD2
clone_size: NA
j_call: TRBJ2-3
cdr3_length: 16
cdr3_aa: CASSVDGTSGGDTQYF
cdr3_nt: TGTGCCAGCAGCGTCGATGGGACTAGCGGGGGAGATACGCAGTATTTT